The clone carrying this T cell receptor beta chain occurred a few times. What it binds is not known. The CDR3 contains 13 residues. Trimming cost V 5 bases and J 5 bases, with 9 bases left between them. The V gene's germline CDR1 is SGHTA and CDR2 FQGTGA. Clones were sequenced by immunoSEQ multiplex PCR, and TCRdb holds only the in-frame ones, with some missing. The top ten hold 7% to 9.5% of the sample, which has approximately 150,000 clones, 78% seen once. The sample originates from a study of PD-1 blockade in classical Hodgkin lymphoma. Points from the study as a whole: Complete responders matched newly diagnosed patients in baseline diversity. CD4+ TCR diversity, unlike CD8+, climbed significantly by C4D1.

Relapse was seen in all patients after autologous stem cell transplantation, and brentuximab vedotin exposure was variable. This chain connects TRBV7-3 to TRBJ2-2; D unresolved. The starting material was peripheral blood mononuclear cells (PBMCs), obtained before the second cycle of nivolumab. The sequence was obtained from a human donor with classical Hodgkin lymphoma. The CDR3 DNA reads TGTGCCAGCAGCACAAGTGCGACCGGGGAGCTGTTTTTT. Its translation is CASSTSATGELFF. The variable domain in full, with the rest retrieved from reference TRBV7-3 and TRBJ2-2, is GAGVSQTPSNKVTEKGKYVELRCDPISGHTALYWYRQSLGQGPEFLIYFQGTGAADDSGLPNDRFFAVRPEGSVSTLKIQRTERGDSAVYLCASSTSATGELFFGEGSRLTVL.